This T cell receptor beta chain stems from a study of cytomegalovirus exposure and HLA in healthy donors. Study findings and constraints: Because they were indistinguishable, some V segments, including TRBV6-2 and TRBV6-3, were excluded.

CDR1 and CDR2 (germline): SNHLY, FYNNEI. The V end was cut by 2 bases, the J end by 5 bases, with 9 bases between. This CDR3 is built from 13 residues. This clone has only one observation. Its antigen remains unknown. The missing conserved phenylalanine or tryptophan at the end of this CDR3 makes a read error likely. This PCR relied on a set of 60 Vbeta primers and 13 Jbeta primers. Assay used: immunoSEQ multiplex PCR; TCRdb lists only in-frame clones, some missing. This table holds 150,000 to 200,000 clones, less than 80% found once. The receptor's source is a woman aged 35 to 49 in good health and CMV-seronegative. V gene TRBV2 combines with J gene TRBJ1-1; D possibly corresponds to TRBD1 (5 bases). The sequencing sample was made of PBMCs. CDR3 coding DNA: TGTGCCAGCAGTGAACAGGGAATTACTGAAGCTTTCCTT. Its protein product is CASSEQGITEAFL.